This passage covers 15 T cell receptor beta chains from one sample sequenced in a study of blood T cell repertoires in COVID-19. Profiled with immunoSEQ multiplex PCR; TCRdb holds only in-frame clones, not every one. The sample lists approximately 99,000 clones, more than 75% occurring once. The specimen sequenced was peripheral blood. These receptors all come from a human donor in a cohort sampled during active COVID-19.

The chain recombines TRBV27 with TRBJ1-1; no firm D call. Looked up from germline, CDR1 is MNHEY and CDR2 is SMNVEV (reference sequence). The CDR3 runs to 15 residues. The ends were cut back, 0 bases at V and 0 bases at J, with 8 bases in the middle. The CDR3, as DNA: TGTGCCAGCAGTTTATCTCCAGGTATGAACACTGAAGCTTTCTTT. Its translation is CASSLSPGMNTEAFF.

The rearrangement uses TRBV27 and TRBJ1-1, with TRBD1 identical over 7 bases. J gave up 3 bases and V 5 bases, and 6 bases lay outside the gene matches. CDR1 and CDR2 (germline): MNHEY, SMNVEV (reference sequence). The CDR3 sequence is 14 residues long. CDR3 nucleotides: TGTGCCAGCAGTCAGACAGGGCGGTACACTGAAGCTTTCTTT. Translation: CASSQTGRYTEAFF.

This CDR3 is CASRPTLGGGDTQYF. CDR3 in DNA: TGTGCCAGCAGACCAACCCTAGGGGGGGGAGATACGCAGTATTTT. V and J are TRBV7-9 and TRBJ2-3; a possible D gene is TRBD2 (7 bases). V shed 6 bases and J shed 5 bases, with 18 bases lying between them. This CDR3 region has 15 residues. Germline V gene data show CDR1 as SEHNR and CDR2 as FQNEAQ (reference sequence).

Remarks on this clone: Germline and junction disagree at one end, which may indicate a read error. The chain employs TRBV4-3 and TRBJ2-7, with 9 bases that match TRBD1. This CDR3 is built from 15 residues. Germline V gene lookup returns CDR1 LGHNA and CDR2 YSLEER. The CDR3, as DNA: TGCGCCAGCAGCCAGAACAGACAGGGGGTCTACAAGCAGTACTTC. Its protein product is CASSQNRQGVYKQYF.

The DNA for the CDR3 is TGTGCCAGCAGCTTGGGGAGCTTGGGAGTTAATTCACCCCTCCACTTT. Protein product: CASSLGSLGVNSPLHF. The chain recombines TRBV5-4 with TRBJ1-6; unclear D gene. Trimming cost V 0 bases and J 6 bases, with 13 bases left between them. Germline-derived CDR1 and CDR2 are SGHNT and YYREEE (reference sequence). The CDR3 length is 16 residues.

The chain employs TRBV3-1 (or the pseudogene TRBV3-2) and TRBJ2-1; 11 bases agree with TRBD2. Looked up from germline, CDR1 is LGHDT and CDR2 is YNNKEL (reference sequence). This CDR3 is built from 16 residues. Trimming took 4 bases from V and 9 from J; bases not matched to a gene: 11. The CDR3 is CASSRWVAGGGSEQFF. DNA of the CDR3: TGTGCCAGCAGCCGTTGGGTAGCGGGAGGGGGTAGTGAGCAGTTCTTC.

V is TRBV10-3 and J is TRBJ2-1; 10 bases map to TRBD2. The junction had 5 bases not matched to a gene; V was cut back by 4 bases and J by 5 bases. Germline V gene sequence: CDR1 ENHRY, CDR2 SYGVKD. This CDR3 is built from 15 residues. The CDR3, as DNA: TGTGCCATCAGTGCAGCGGGAGGGCCCCACAATGAGCAGTTCTTC. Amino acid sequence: CAISAAGGPHNEQFF.

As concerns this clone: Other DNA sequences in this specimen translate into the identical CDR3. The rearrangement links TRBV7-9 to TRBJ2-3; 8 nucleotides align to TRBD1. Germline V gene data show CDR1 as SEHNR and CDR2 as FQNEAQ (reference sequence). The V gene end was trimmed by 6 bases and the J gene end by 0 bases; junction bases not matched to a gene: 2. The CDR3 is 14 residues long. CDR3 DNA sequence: TGTGCCAGCAGTGGGACAGGTAGCACAGATACGCAGTATTTT. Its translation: CASSGTGSTDTQYF.

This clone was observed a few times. CDR3 loop: CASSAGGTEAFF. The CDR3 region has the DNA TGTGCCAGCAGCGCAGGGGGCACTGAAGCTTTCTTT. The chain links TRBV9 to TRBJ1-1, with TRBD1 identical over 7 bases. V was clipped by 3 bases and J by 4 bases; unmatched bases: 0. CDR1 SGDLS and CDR2 YYNGEE come from the germline V gene. This CDR3 has 12 residues.

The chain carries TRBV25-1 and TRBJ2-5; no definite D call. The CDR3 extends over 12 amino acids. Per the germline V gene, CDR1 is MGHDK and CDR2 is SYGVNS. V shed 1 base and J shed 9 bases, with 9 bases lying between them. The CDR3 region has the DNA TGTGCCAGCAGTGAATCAACTGCCGCCCAGTACTTC. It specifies CASSESTAAQYF.

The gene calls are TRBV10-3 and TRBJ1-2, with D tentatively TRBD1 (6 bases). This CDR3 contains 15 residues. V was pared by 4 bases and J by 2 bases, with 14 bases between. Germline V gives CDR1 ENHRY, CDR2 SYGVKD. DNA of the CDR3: TGTGCCATCAGTGGCTACAGGGTGATAAACTATGGCTACACCTTC. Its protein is CAISGYRVINYGYTF.

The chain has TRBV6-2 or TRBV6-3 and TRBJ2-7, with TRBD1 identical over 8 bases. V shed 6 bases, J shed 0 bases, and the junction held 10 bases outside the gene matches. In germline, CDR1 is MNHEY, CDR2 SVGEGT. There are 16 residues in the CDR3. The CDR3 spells CASSTIPGQVSYEQYF. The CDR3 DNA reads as TGTGCCAGCAGCACCATTCCGGGACAGGTCTCCTACGAGCAGTACTTC.

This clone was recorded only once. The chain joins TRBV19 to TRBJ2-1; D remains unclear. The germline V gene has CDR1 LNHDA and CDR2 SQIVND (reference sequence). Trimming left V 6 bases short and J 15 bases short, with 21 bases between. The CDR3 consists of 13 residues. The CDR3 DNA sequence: TGTGCCAGTAGGTCCCCGGTGGGCAGAACTCCGTTCTTC. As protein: CASRSPVGRTPFF.

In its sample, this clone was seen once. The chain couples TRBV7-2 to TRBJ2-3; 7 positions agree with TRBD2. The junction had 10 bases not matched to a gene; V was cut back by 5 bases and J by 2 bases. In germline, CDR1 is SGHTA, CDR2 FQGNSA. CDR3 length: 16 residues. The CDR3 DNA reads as TGTGCCAGCAGCCCACCAGGCGGGAGAGCCACAGATACGCAGTATTTT. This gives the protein CASSPPGGRATDTQYF.

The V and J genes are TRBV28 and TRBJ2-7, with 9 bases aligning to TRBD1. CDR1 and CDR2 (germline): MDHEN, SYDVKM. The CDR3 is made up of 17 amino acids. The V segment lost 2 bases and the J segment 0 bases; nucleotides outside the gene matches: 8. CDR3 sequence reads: CASSLRVTGGFSYEQYF. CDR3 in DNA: TGTGCCAGCAGTTTACGGGTGACAGGGGGTTTCTCCTACGAGCAGTACTTC. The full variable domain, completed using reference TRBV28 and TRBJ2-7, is DVKVTQSSRYLVKRTGEKVFLECVQDMDHENMFWYRQDPGLGLRLIYFSYDVKMKEKGDIPEGYSVSREKKERFSLILESASTNQTSMYLCASSLRVTGGFSYEQYFGPGTRLTVT.